This T cell receptor beta chain came from a study of T cell changes during pregnancy in multiple sclerosis. This CDR3 spans 15 amino acids. V lost 3 bases and J lost 2; bases outside the gene matches: 7. Germline values: CDR1 ENHRY, CDR2 SYGVKD. Sequenced by immunoSEQ multiplex PCR; TCRdb stores in-frame clones only, minus some. Found here are 30,000 or so clones, approximately 86% of them singletons; the top ten hold roughly 10%. The source material was CD8+ T cells from peripheral blood mononuclear cells, sampled in the first trimester of pregnancy. This receptor was identified in a female donor with multiple sclerosis, enrolled in a pregnancy study. This chain joins TRBV10-3 and TRBJ2-7; 7 bases are a match to TRBD1. Here the CDR3 reads CAISDTTGIAYEQYF. The DNA of the CDR3 is TGTGCCATCAGTGACACGACAGGGATTGCCTACGAGCAGTACTTC.